The next 27 T cell receptor beta chains were all read from a single sample in a study of shared clonotypes between healthy human individuals. The table came from immunoSEQ multiplex PCR; TCRdb's copy has only in-frame clones and leaves some out. The data contain approximately 620,000 clones, about 96% of them singletons. Sequenced material: naive CD4+ T cells sorted from blood. The subset here: CD45RA+ positively selected. These receptors were collected from a woman aged 30 to 39 in good health.

The V gene is TRBV28, the J gene TRBJ2-1; possibly TRBD1 for D (5 bases). V was cut by 6 bases and J by 8 bases, with 11 bases left in between. There are 12 residues in the CDR3. CDR1 is MDHEN, CDR2 SYDVKM, per germline. For the CDR3, the DNA is TGTGCCAGCAGCTGGGGCCGGGATGAGCAGTTCTTC. This sequence encodes CASSWGRDEQFF.

This chain connects TRBV18 to TRBJ1-1, with D unclear. With 3 bases removed from V and 6 bases from J, the gap between germline ends came to 17 bases. Germline CDR1 is KGHSH and CDR2 is LQKENI. The CDR3 is 15 residues long. Written as DNA, the CDR3 is TGTGCCAGCTCACCCATATCTTCCGGGAGGGCTGAAGCTTTCTTT. Translation: CASSPISSGRAEAFF.

The genes are TRBV19 and TRBJ2-3; D tentatively fits TRBD1 or TRBD2 (5 bases each). Trimming left V 6 bases short and J 2 bases short, with 18 bases between. This CDR3 is 16 amino acids long. Per germline, CDR1 LNHDA and CDR2 SQIVND (reference sequence). This chain's CDR3 is CASRARVGVVTDTQYF. CDR3 coding DNA: TGTGCCAGTAGGGCTCGGGTGGGGGTCGTCACAGATACGCAGTATTTT. Full variable domain (remainder filled in from reference TRBV19 and TRBJ2-3): DGGITQSPKYLFRKEGQNVTLSCEQNLNHDAMYWYRQDPGQGLRLIYYSQIVNDFQKGDIAEGYSVSREKKESFPLTVTSAQKNPTAFYLCASRARVGVVTDTQYFGPGTRLTVL.

J is TRBJ1-1 and V is TRBV2; D call uncertain. Trimming stripped 1 base from V and 0 bases from J, with 3 bases between. The germline V gene has CDR1 SNHLY and CDR2 FYNNEI. This CDR3 is built from 13 residues. CDR3 amino acids: CASSEGVNTEAFF. In DNA form, the CDR3 reads TGTGCCAGCAGTGAAGGGGTGAACACTGAAGCTTTCTTT.

This sequence joins TRBV19 and TRBJ2-1; 8 positions match TRBD2. This CDR3 is built from 18 residues. In germline, CDR1 is LNHDA, CDR2 SQIVND (reference sequence). J was trimmed by 7 bases and V by 4 bases; bases with no gene match: 18. The CDR3 sequence is CASSTRNSGLANRNEQFF. The CDR3 DNA follows: TGTGCCAGTAGTACCCGCAATTCCGGACTAGCAAACCGGAATGAGCAGTTCTTC.

The V call is TRBV9, the J call TRBJ2-2; D is unresolved. Trimming took 2 bases from V and 7 from J, leaving 9 bases between them. This CDR3 comprises 13 residues. CDR1 and CDR2 (germline): SGDLS, YYNGEE. CDR3 amino acids: CASSVLGNGELFF. The CDR3 nucleotides read TGTGCCAGCAGCGTCCTAGGTAACGGGGAGCTGTTTTTT. The full variable domain, with the rest looked up from reference TRBV9 and TRBJ2-2, is DSGVTQTPKHLITATGQRVTLRCSPRSGDLSVYWYQQSLDQGLQFLIQYYNGEERAKGNILERFSAQQFPDLHSELNLSSLELGDSALYFCASSVLGNGELFFGEGSRLTVL.

The rearrangement links TRBV28 to TRBJ2-2; 7 positions match TRBD2. Germline-derived CDR1 and CDR2 are MDHEN and SYDVKM. This CDR3 contains 15 residues. Trimming removed 1 base from V and 5 bases from J; junction bases left unmatched: 4. CDR3 DNA: TGTGCCAGCAGTTTATCTATCGGGGGGACCGGGGAGCTGTTTTTT. It encodes CASSLSIGGTGELFF.

CDR3 in DNA: TGTGCCAGCAGCGTAGGTCTTGGACAGGGTTGGATGAACACTGAAGCTTTCTTT. This sequence encodes CASSVGLGQGWMNTEAFF. The rearrangement links TRBV9 to TRBJ1-1, with TRBD1 identical over 8 bases. The length of the CDR3 is 18 residues. Germline assignment: CDR1 SGDLS and CDR2 YYNGEE. Losses at the gene ends were 0 bases for V and 0 bases for J; bases not matched to a gene: 10.

This chain joins TRBV10-1 and TRBJ2-3, with 11 bases aligning to TRBD2. The CDR3 loop spans 18 amino acids. Trimming cost V 4 bases and J 4 bases; bases outside gene matches: 13. The germline V gene encodes CDR1 WNHNN and CDR2 SYGVQD (reference sequence). The CDR3 nucleotides read TGCGCCAGCAGTGGTACTAGCGGGAGAACGGGTATGGCAGATACGCAGTATTTT. It encodes CASSGTSGRTGMADTQYF.

V usage is TRBV19 and J usage is TRBJ2-1; 12 bases map to TRBD1. From germline, CDR1 is LNHDA and CDR2 SQIVND (reference sequence). This CDR3 comprises 16 residues. The V segment lost 6 bases and the J segment 8 bases; nucleotides outside the gene matches: 11. The CDR3 sequence is CASSVGQGAPVDEQFF. The CDR3, as DNA: TGTGCCAGTAGCGTGGGACAGGGGGCGCCTGTCGATGAGCAGTTCTTC. The full variable domain, its missing parts supplied by reference TRBV19 and TRBJ2-1, is DGGITQSPKYLFRKEGQNVTLSCEQNLNHDAMYWYRQDPGQGLRLIYYSQIVNDFQKGDIAEGYSVSREKKESFPLTVTSAQKNPTAFYLCASSVGQGAPVDEQFFGPGTRLTVL.

This chain links TRBV10-2 with TRBJ2-1, with D hard to call. The CDR3 extends over 13 amino acids. V was shortened by 4 bases and J by 5 bases, with 9 bases between the two germline ends. Germline lookup yields CDR1 WSHSY and CDR2 SAAADI. This chain's CDR3 is CASSGPRNNEQFF. The CDR3 coding sequence is TGCGCCAGCAGTGGACCCAGGAACAATGAGCAGTTCTTC.

This clone is a singleton in its sample. The chain combines TRBV5-1 with TRBJ2-1; tentatively, D is TRBD2 (6 bases). Trimming removed 0 bases from V and 2 bases from J, with 9 bases in between. The CDR3 sequence is 15 residues long. The germline V gene encodes CDR1 SGHRS and CDR2 YFSETQ. The chain's CDR3 is CASSLVSGTYNEQFF. The CDR3 DNA reads as TGCGCCAGCAGCTTGGTTAGCGGTACCTACAATGAGCAGTTCTTC.

This chain joins TRBV6-6 and TRBJ1-1, with 7 bases matching TRBD1. This CDR3 comprises 14 residues. Germline V gene data show CDR1 as MNHNY and CDR2 as SVGAGI (reference sequence). Trimming took 4 bases from V and 0 from J; bases not matched to a gene: 2. Here the CDR3 DNA reads TGTGCCAGCAGTTGGGACAGCATGAACACTGAAGCTTTCTTT. Amino acid sequence: CASSWDSMNTEAFF.

The rearrangement links TRBV27 to TRBJ1-2; 9 bases are a match to TRBD1. The junction had 6 bases not matched to a gene; V was cut back by 6 bases and J by 7 bases. The CDR3 has 13 residues. The germline CDR1 and CDR2 sequences are MNHEY and SMNVEV (reference sequence). The CDR3 DNA reads as TGTGCCAGCAGAGCACAGGGGGCGCTTGGCTACACCTTC. Protein product: CASRAQGALGYTF.

This chain connects TRBV28 to TRBJ1-3; 11 bases map to TRBD1. The length of the CDR3 is 16 residues. Germline-derived CDR1 and CDR2 are MDHEN and SYDVKM. V gave up 4 bases and J gave up 3 bases; unmatched junction bases: 5. CDR3 in DNA: TGTGCCAGCAGTTCCCCCGGGACAGGGGGTGGAAACACCATATATTTT. Its protein product is CASSSPGTGGGNTIYF.

The chain links TRBV28 to TRBJ2-7; D unclear. The CDR3 has 15 residues. Trimming cost V 6 bases and J 0 bases, with 15 bases left between them. Germline V gene data show CDR1 as MDHEN and CDR2 as SYDVKM. CDR3 in DNA: TGTGCCAGCAGCCTCCATCTACCGAGCTCCTACGAGCAGTACTTC. Its translation: CASSLHLPSSYEQYF.

The chain has TRBV2 and TRBJ2-1; D possibly corresponds to TRBD1 (5 bases). CDR1 is SNHLY and CDR2 is FYNNEI in the germline V gene. CDR3 size: 14 residues. V shed 5 bases and J shed 7 bases, with 15 bases lying between them. CDR3 loop: CASSMQGPLNEQFF. The DNA of the CDR3 is TGTGCCAGCAGTATGCAGGGCCCCCTAAATGAGCAGTTCTTC.

The rearrangement joins TRBV9 to TRBJ2-3; perhaps TRBD2 as D (6 bases). Per the germline V gene, CDR1 is SGDLS and CDR2 is YYNGEE. This CDR3 is 17 amino acids long. V lost 8 bases to trimming and J lost 1 base, with 23 bases between them. The CDR3 nucleotides are TGTGCCAGTCTTCCTGGCACTTGGGAGGAAGGCACAGATACGCAGTATTTT. Amino acid sequence: CASLPGTWEEGTDTQYF.

The V gene is TRBV28, the J gene TRBJ1-2; D is perhaps TRBD1 (5 bases). V was shortened by 7 bases and J by 8 bases, with 17 bases between the two germline ends. CDR1 MDHEN and CDR2 SYDVKM come from the germline V gene. The CDR3 has 13 amino acids. The CDR3 protein is CASTLTGVGGYTF. Here the CDR3 DNA reads TGTGCCAGCACCCTTACAGGAGTGGGGGGCTACACCTTC.

V is TRBV19 and J is TRBJ2-1; TRBD1 or TRBD2 may be the D gene (5 bases each). The length of the CDR3 is 15 residues. Germline V gene data show CDR1 as LNHDA and CDR2 as SQIVND (reference sequence). The ends were cut back, 4 bases at V and 1 base at J, with 11 bases in the middle. The CDR3 sequence: CASSTREGSYNEQFF. Written as DNA, the CDR3 is TGTGCCAGTAGTACACGAGAGGGGTCCTACAATGAGCAGTTCTTC.

This clone was found once. The V gene is TRBV4-1, the J gene TRBJ1-5; possibly TRBD1 for D (5 bases). The CDR3 sequence is 14 residues long. Trimming cost V 5 bases and J 5 bases, with 13 bases left between them. Germline assignment: CDR1 MGHRA and CDR2 YSYEKL. The DNA for the CDR3 is TGCGCCAGCAGCGGCACAGGCCCCCATCAGCCCCAGCATTTT. Translation gives CASSGTGPHQPQHF.

J is TRBJ2-2 and V is TRBV7-3; possible D gene TRBD1, 6 bases. Trimming shortened V by 3 bases and J by 8 bases, and 10 bases separated the two germline ends. Germline assignment: CDR1 SGHTA and CDR2 FQGTGA. The CDR3 consists of 13 residues. The CDR3 DNA is TGTGCCAGCAGCTTGACAGGAACTGGGGAGCTGTTTTTT. The encoded protein is CASSLTGTGELFF.

The chain recombines TRBV6-1 with TRBJ2-3; D could derive from TRBD1 or TRBD2 (5 bases each). Per the germline V gene, CDR1 is MNHNS and CDR2 is SASEGT. This CDR3 contains 15 residues. Trimming took 3 bases from V and 4 from J, leaving 14 bases between them. CDR3 amino acids: CASSDLAGPPDTQYF. As DNA, the CDR3 is TGTGCCAGCAGTGACCTAGCAGGGCCCCCAGATACGCAGTATTTT.

The gene calls are TRBV29-1 and TRBJ1-2, with D hard to call. The CDR3 runs 14 residues. V shed 4 bases and J shed 2 bases, with 14 bases lying between them. Germline V gene lookup returns CDR1 SQVTM and CDR2 ANQGSEA. Here the CDR3 reads CSVGIVVANYGYTF. The CDR3 coding sequence is TGCAGCGTTGGGATCGTGGTGGCGAACTATGGCTACACCTTC.

The chain's CDR3 is CASSLQGSTEAFF. The CDR3 bases are TGTGCCAGCAGCTTGCAGGGCTCCACTGAAGCTTTCTTT. This sequence joins TRBV5-5 and TRBJ1-1, with D possibly TRBD1 on 5 matching bases. This CDR3 has 13 residues. CDR1 is SGHKS and CDR2 is YYEKEE in the germline V gene (reference sequence). V dropped 1 base and J dropped 4 bases, with 8 bases sitting between them.

This sequence joins TRBV18 and TRBJ1-5; the D gene is possibly TRBD1 (5 bases). The CDR3 length is 16 residues. The V end lost 5 bases, the J end lost 0 bases, and 14 bases lay between the germline ends. The V gene's germline CDR1 is KGHSH and CDR2 LQKENI. The CDR3 protein is CASSTGTAYSNQPQHF. CDR3 in DNA: TGTGCCAGCTCAACCGGGACGGCTTATAGCAATCAGCCCCAGCATTTT.

The genes are TRBV21-1 and TRBJ2-2; the table's D call TRBD2 went unverified against the DNA. TRBV21-1 is marked as a pseudogene. This CDR3 region has 20 residues. The CDR3 region has the DNA TGTGCCAGCAGCAAAGCTAGAACGACTAGCGGGATAGCGAACACCGGGGAGCTGTTTTTT. Translating gives CASSKARTTSGIANTGELFF.